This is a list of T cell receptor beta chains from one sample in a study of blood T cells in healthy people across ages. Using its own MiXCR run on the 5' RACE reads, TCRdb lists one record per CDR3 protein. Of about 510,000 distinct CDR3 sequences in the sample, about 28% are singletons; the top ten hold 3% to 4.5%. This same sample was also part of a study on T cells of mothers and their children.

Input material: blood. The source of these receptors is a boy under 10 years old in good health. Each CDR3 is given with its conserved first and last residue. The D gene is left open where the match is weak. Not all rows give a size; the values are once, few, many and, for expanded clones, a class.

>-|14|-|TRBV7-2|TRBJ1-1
TGTGCCAGCAGCCAAATGGGGGGGAACACTGAAGCTTTCTTT
CASSQMGGNTEAFF
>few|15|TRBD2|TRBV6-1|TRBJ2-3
TGTGCCAGCAGGGACCCGGGACTAGCGGGAGAGGAGCAGTATTTT
CASRDPGLAGEEQYF
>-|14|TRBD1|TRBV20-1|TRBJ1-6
TGCAGTGCCACAGACAGGGCCGATAATTCACCCCTCCACTTT
CSATDRADNSPLHF
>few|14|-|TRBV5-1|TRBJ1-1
TGCGCCAGCCGGGGGGAACAGCCATATGCTGAAGCTTTCTTT
CASRGEQPYAEAFF
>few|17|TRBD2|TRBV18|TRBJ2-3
TGTGCCAGCTCACCAGCGGGAGATATGAGTGGCACAGATACGCAGTATTTT
CASSPAGDMSGTDTQYF
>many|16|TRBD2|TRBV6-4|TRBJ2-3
TGTGCCAGCAGTGACTCTGGCGGGGGGAGCACAGATACGCAGTATTTT
CASSDSGGGSTDTQYF
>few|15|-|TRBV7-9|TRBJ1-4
TGTGCCAGCAGCCCCCGCGGGGCGCCTAATGAAAAACTGTTTTTT
CASSPRGAPNEKLFF
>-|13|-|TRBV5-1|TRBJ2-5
TGCGCCAGCGAATACGAAAACGGAGAGACCCAGTACTTC
CASEYENGETQYF
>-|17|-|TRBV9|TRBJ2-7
TGTGCCAGCAGCCCTCCCCAGGGGAGCGGGGCAACCTACGAGCAGTACTTC
CASSPPQGSGATYEQYF
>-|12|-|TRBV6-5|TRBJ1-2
TGTGCCAGCAGGGGACCTCTTTATGGCTACACCTTC
CASRGPLYGYTF
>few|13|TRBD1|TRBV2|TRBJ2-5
TGTGCCAGCAGTACCGCAGGGGGAGAGACCCAGTACTTC
CASSTAGGETQYF
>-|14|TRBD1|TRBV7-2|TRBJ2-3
TGTGCCAGCAGCTTAGGACAGGGGTTCGATACGCAGTATTTT
CASSLGQGFDTQYF
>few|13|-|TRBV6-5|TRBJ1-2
TGTGCCAGCAGTTACAGAGCAGGCTATGGCTACACCTTC
CASSYRAGYGYTF
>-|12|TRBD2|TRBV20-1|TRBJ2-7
TGCAGTGCTAGTCGGACTAGCGGGGAGCAGTACTTC
CSASRTSGEQYF
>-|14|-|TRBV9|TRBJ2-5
TGTGCCAGCAGCGATTCGGAGTGGGTCGAGACCCAGTACTTC
CASSDSEWVETQYF
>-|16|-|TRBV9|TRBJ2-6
TGTGCCAGCAGTGCTTCAGTTAACTCTGGGGCCAACGTCCTGACTTTC
CASSASVNSGANVLTF
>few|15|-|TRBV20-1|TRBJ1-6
TGCAGTGCTAGGGCAGGGAGCTCCTATAATTCACCCCTCCACTTT
CSARAGSSYNSPLHF
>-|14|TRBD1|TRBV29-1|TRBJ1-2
TGCAGCGTTCCTCGACAGGGGGCAATTTATGGCTACACCTTC
CSVPRQGAIYGYTF
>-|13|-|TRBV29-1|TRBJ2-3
TGCAGCTTACGCGGGCGGTCAACAGATACGCAGTATTTT
CSLRGRSTDTQYF